This entry features one T cell receptor beta chain sequence. Antigen unknown. The entry originates in a study of lymphopenia after photon versus proton radiotherapy. Findings of the study overall: Relative stability marked proton patients; photon patients lost diversity and naive cells.

Profiled with immunoSEQ multiplex PCR; TCRdb holds only in-frame clones, not every one. The sample lists roughly 67,000 clones, roughly 91% seen once, with roughly 2.7% in the top ten. V shed 9 bases, J shed 4 bases, and the junction held 7 bases outside the gene matches. There are 14 residues in the CDR3. Specimen: peripheral blood, collected from a patient treated with photon-based radiotherapy. The rearrangement uses TRBV23-1 and TRBJ1-3, with 9 bases identical to TRBD1. TRBV23-1 is flagged as an ORF with uncertain function. This TCR derives from a woman in her sixties or seventies with pancreatic cancer. DNA of the CDR3: TGCGCCAGAAGGGACAGGGTAAAAGGAAACACCATATATTTT. Translating gives CARRDRVKGNTIYF.